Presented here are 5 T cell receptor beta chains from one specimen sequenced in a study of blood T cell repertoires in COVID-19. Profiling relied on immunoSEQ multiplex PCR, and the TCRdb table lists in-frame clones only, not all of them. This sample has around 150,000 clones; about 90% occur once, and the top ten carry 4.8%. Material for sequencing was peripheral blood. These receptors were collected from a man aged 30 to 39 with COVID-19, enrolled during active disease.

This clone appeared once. CDR3 region: CASSLEGGPNYGYTF. CDR3 coding DNA: TGTGCCAGCAGCTTAGAAGGGGGTCCTAACTATGGCTACACCTTC. This chain joins TRBV7-2 and TRBJ1-2; D might be TRBD1 (6 bases). Trimming left V 1 base short and J 0 bases short, with 9 bases between. The CDR3 has 15 amino acids. CDR1 SGHTA and CDR2 FQGNSA come from the germline V gene. Full variable domain (rest looked up from reference TRBV7-2 and TRBJ1-2): GAGVSQSPSNKVTEKGKDVELRCDPISGHTALYWYRQSLGQGLEFLIYFQGNSAPDKSGLPSDRFSAERTGGSVSTLTIQRTQQEDSAVYLCASSLEGGPNYGYTFGSGTRLTVV.

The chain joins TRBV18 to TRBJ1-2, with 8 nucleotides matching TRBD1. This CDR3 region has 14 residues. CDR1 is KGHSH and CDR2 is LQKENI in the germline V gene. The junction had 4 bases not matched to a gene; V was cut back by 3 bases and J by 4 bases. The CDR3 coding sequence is TGTGCCAGCTCACCCAAAGGGACAGGCTATGGCTACACCTTC. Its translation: CASSPKGTGYGYTF. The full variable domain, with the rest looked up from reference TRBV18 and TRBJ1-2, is NAGVMQNPRHLVRRRGQEARLRCSPMKGHSHVYWYRQLPEEGLKFMVYLQKENIIDESGMPKERFSAEFPKEGPSILRIQQVVRGDSAAYFCASSPKGTGYGYTFGSGTRLTVV.

CDR3 sequence: CASAPPGKNTEAFF. DNA of the CDR3: TGTGCCAGCGCCCCTCCAGGGAAGAACACTGAAGCTTTCTTT. This sequence joins TRBV6-5 and TRBJ1-1, with a weak D call TRBD1 (5 bases). CDR3 length: 14 residues. Deletions cut 8 bases from V and 1 base from J, with 14 bases between. Germline lookup yields CDR1 MNHEY and CDR2 SVGAGI.

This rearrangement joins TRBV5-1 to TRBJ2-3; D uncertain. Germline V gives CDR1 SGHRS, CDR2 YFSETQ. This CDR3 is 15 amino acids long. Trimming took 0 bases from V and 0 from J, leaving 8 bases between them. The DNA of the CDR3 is TGCGCCAGCAGCTTGGAACCGACTAGCACAGATACGCAGTATTTT. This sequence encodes CASSLEPTSTDTQYF.

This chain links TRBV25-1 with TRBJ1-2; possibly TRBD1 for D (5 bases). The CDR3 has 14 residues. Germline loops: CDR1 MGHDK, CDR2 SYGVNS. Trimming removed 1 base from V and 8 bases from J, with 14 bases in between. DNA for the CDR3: TGTGCCAGCAGTGAATTTCCCGGCAGGGTCGGCTACACCTTC. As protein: CASSEFPGRVGYTF.